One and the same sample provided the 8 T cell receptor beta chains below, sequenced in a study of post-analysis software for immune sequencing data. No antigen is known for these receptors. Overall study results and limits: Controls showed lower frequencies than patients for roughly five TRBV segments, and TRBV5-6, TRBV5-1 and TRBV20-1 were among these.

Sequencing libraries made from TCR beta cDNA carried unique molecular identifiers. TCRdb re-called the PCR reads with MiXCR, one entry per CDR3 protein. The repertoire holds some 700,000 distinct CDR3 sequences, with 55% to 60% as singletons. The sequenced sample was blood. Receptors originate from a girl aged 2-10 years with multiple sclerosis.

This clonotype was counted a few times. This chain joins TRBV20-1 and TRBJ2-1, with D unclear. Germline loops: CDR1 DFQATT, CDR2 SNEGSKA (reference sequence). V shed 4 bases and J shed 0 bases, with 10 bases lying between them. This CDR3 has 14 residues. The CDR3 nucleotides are TGCAGTGCTAATTCGGCTAGCTCCTACAATGAGCAGTTCTTC. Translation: CSANSASSYNEQFF.

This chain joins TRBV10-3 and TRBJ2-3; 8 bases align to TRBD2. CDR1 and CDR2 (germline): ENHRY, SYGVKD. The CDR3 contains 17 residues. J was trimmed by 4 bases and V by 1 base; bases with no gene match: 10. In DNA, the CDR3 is TGTGCCATCAGTGAGTTCGGGAGGGCATCTCTTGCAGATACGCAGTATTTT. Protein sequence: CAISEFGRASLADTQYF.

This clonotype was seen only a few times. The CDR3 coding sequence is TGTGCCAGCAGTGGACCGGGAGGACCTTCCTACAATGAGCAGTTCTTC. Its protein is CASSGPGGPSYNEQFF. The chain couples TRBV2 to TRBJ2-1; TRBD2 aligns across 7 bases. Per the germline V gene, CDR1 is SNHLY and CDR2 is FYNNEI. The V segment lost 4 bases and the J segment 1 base; nucleotides outside the gene matches: 7. CDR3 length: 16 residues.

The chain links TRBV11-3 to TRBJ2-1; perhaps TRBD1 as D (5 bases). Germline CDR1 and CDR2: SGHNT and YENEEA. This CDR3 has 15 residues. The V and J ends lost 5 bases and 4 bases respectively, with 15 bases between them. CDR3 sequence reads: CASSQGVTFYNEQFF. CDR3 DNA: TGTGCCAGCAGCCAAGGGGTTACTTTTTACAATGAGCAGTTCTTC.

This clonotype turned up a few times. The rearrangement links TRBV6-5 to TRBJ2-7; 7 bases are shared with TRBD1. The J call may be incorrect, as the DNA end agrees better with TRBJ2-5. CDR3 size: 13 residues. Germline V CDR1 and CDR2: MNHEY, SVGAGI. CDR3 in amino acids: CASSQGGWETQYF. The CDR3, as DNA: TGTGCCAGCAGTCAAGGGGGCTGGGAGACCCAGTACTTC.

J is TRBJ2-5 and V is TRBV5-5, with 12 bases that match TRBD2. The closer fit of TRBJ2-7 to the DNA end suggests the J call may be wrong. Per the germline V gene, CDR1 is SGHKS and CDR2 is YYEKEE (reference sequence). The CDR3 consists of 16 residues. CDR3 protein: CASSLWLAGGNGEQYF. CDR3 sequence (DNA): TGTGCCAGCAGCTTGTGGCTAGCGGGAGGGAATGGCGAGCAGTACTTC.

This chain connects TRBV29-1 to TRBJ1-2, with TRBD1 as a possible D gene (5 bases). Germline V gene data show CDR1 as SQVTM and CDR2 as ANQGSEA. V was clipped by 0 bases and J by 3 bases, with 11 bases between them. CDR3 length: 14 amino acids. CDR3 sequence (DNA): TGCAGCGTTGAAGATAAGGGGAAGCACTATGGCTACACCTTC. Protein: CSVEDKGKHYGYTF.

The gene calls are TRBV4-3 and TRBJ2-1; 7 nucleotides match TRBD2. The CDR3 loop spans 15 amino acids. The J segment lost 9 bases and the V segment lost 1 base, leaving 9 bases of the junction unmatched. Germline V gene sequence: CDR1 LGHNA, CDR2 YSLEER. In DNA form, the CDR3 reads TGCGCCAGCAGCCAAGGGGCTAGCGGCTTCAGTGAGCAGTTCTTC. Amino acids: CASSQGASGFSEQFF.